The present entry profiles one T cell receptor (beta chain) with its context. The authors isolated PBMCs from 9.5 to 10 ml of fresh peripheral blood. The CDR3 loop spans 18 amino acids. V lost 2 bases and J lost 4; bases outside the gene matches: 12. CDR1 and CDR2 (germline): MGHRA, YSYEKL. This sample is drawn from a study of Graves' ophthalmopathy and Graves' hyperthyroidism. The sequenced template was RNA, covering the TCR beta CDR3 region. Scientists carried out first-round RT-PCR using HTBI primers and then a second-round multiplex PCR. In TCRdb, the multiplex PCR reads were re-called with MiXCR into one record per CDR3 protein. In the table there are about 660,000 distinct CDR3 sequences, about 41% of which are singletons.

The sequence came from an adult man with Graves' ophthalmopathy. Material for sequencing was peripheral blood. The chain uses TRBV4-1 and TRBJ2-2; TRBD2 matches at 8 bases. For the CDR3, the DNA is TGCGCCAGCAGCCAATTGACCAGCGGGAGATCAGGCACCGGGGAGCTGTTTTTT. As protein: CASSQLTSGRSGTGELFF.